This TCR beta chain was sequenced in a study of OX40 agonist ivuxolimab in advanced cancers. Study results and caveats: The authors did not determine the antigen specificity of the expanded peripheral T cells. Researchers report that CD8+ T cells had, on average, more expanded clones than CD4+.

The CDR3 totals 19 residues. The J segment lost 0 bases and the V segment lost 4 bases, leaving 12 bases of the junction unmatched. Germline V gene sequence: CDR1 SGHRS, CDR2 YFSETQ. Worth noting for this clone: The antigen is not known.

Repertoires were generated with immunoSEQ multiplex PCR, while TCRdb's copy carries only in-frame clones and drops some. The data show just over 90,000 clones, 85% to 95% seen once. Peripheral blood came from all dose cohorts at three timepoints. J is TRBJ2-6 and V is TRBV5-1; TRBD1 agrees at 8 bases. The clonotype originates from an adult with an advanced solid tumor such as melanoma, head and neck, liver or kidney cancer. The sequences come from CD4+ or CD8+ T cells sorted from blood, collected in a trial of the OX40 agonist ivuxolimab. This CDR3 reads CASSPQRTGPDSGANVLTF. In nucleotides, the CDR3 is TGCGCCAGCAGCCCCCAGCGGACAGGGCCAGACTCTGGGGCCAACGTCCTGACTTTC.